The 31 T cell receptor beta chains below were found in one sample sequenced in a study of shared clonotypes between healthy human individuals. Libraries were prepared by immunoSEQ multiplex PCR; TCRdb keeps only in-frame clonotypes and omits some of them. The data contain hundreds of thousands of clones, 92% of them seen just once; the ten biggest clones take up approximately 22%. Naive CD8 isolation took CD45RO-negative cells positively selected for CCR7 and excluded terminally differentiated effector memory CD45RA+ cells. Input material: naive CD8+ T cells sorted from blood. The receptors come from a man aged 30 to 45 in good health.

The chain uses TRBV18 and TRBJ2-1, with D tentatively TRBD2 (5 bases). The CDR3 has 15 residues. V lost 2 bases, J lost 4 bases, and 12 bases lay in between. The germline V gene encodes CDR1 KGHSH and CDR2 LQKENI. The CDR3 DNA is TGTGCCAGCTCACCAGGGATAGCGCCGTACAATGAGCAGTTCTTC. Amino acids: CASSPGIAPYNEQFF.

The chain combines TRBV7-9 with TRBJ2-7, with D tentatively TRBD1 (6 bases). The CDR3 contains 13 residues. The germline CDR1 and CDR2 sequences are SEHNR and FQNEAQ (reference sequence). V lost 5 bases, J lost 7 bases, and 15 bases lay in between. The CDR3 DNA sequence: TGTGCCAGCAGCGCCGGGACACCTTTGGAGCAGTACTTC. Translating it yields CASSAGTPLEQYF.

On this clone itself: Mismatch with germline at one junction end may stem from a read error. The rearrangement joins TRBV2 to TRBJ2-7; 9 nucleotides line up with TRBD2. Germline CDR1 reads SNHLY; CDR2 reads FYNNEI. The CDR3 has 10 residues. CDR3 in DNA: TGTGCCAGTGACGCCGGGACTAGCAATTTC. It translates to CASDAGTSNF.

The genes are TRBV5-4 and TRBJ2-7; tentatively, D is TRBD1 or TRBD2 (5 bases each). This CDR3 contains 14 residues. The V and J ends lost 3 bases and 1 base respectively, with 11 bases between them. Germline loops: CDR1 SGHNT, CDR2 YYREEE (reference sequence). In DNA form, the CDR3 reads TGTGCCAGCAGCTCGCGATGGGGGTCCTACGAGCAGTACTTC. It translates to CASSSRWGSYEQYF.

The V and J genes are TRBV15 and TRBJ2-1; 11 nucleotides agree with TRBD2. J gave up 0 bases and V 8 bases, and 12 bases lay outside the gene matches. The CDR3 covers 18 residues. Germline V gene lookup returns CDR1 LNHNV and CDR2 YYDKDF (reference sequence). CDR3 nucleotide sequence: TGTGCCACCCACGGGACTAGCGGTTCCACTAGCTCCTACAATGAGCAGTTCTTC. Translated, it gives CATHGTSGSTSSYNEQFF.

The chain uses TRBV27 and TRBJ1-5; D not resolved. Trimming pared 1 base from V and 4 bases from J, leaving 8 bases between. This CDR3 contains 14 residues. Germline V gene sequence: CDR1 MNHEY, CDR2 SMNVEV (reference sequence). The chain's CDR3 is CASSLLGLNQPQHF. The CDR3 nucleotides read TGTGCCAGCAGTTTATTGGGTCTAAATCAGCCCCAGCATTTT.

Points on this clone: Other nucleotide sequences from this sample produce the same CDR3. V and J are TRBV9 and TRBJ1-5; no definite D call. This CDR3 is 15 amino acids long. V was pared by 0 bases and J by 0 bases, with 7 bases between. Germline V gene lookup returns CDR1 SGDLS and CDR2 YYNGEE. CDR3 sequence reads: CASSVGGDSNQPQHF. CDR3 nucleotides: TGTGCCAGCAGCGTAGGGGGAGATAGCAATCAGCCCCAGCATTTT.

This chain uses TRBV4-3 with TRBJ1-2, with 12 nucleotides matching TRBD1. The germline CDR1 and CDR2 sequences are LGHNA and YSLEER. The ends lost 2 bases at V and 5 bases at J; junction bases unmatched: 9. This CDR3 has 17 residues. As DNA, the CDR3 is TGCGCCAGCAGCCAAATAGCCGGGACAGGGGGCTCGTATGGCTACACCTTC. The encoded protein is CASSQIAGTGGSYGYTF.

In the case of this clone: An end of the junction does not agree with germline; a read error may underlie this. As DNA, the CDR3 is TGTGCCAGTAGTTTAAAACTTGGTTCACCCCTCCACTTT. It translates to CASSLKLGSPLHF. The chain uses TRBV27 and TRBJ1-6; no clear D. Germline assignment: CDR1 MNHEY and CDR2 SMNVEV (reference sequence). The CDR3 has 13 residues.

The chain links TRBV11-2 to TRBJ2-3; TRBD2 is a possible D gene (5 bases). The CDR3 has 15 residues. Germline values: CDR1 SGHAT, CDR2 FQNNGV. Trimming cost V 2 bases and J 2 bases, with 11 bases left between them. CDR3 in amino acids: CASSLIARYTDTQYF. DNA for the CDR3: TGTGCCAGCAGCTTAATAGCGCGCTACACAGATACGCAGTATTTT.

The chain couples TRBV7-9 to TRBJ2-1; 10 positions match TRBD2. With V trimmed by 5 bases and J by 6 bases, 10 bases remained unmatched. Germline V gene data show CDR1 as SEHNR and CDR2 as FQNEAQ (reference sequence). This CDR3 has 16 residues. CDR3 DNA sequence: TGTGCCAGCAGCCTAATTACTAGCGGGACGGGCAATGAGCAGTTCTTC. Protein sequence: CASSLITSGTGNEQFF.

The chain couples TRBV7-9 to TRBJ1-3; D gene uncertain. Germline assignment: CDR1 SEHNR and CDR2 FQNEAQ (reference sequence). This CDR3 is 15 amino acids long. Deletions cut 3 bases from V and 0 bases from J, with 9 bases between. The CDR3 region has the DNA TGTGCCAGCAGCTTGGTCGGCGACTCTGGAAACACCATATATTTT. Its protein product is CASSLVGDSGNTIYF.

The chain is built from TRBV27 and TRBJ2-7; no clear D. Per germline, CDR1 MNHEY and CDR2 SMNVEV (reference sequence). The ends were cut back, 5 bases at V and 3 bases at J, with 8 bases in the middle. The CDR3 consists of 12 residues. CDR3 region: CASSKGNYEQYF. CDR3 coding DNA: TGTGCCAGCAGTAAGGGTAACTACGAGCAGTACTTC.

CDR3 in amino acids: CASSVSSTGELFF. The CDR3 region has the DNA TGTGCCAGCAGCGTCTCATCAACCGGGGAGCTGTTTTTT. This sequence joins TRBV9 and TRBJ2-2; D is unclear. The CDR3 totals 13 residues. V lost 2 bases to trimming and J lost 5 bases, with 7 bases between them. CDR1 is SGDLS and CDR2 is YYNGEE in the germline V gene. Combining the CDR3 with reference TRBV9 and TRBJ2-2 gives the whole variable domain DSGVTQTPKHLITATGQRVTLRCSPRSGDLSVYWYQQSLDQGLQFLIQYYNGEERAKGNILERFSAQQFPDLHSELNLSSLELGDSALYFCASSVSSTGELFFGEGSRLTVL.

As DNA, the CDR3 is TGTGCCAGCAGCCAAGGGTACCGATCCTACGAGCAGTACTTC. Its translation: CASSQGYRSYEQYF. This chain uses TRBV14 with TRBJ2-7; no definite D call. The CDR3 extends over 14 amino acids. With 1 base removed from V and 1 base from J, the gap between germline ends came to 8 bases. From germline, CDR1 is SGHDN and CDR2 FVKESK.

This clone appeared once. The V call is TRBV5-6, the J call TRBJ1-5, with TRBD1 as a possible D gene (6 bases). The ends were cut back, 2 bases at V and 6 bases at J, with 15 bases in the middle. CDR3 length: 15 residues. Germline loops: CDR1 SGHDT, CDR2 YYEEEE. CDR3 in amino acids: CASSLGGTHGQPQHF. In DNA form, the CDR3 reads TGTGCCAGCAGCTTAGGGGGGACCCATGGTCAGCCCCAGCATTTT.

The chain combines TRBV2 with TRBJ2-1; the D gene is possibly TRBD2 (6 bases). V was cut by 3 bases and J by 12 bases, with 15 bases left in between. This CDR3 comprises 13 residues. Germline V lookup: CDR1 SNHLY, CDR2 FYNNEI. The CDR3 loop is CASSEGTATGQFF. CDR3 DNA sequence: TGTGCCAGCAGTGAGGGGACTGCAACGGGGCAGTTCTTC.

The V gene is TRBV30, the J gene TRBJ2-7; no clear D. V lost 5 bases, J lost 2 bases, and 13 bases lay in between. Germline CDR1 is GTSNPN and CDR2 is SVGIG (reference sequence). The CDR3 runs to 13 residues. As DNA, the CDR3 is TGTGCCTGGGAATCCACTGAAACCTACGAGCAGTACTTC. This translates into CAWESTETYEQYF.

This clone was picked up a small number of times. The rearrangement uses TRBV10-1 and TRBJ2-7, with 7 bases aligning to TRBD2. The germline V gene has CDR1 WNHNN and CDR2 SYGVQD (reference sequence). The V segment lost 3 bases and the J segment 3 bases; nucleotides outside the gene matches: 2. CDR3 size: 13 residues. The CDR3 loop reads CASSDLAGYEQYF. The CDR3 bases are TGCGCCAGCAGTGATTTAGCGGGCTACGAGCAGTACTTC.

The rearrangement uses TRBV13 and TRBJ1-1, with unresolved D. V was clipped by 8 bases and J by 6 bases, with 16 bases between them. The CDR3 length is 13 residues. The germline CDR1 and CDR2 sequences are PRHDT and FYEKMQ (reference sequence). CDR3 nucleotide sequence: TGTGCCAGCTTCTCCCACCTGCGGGCTGAAGCTTTCTTT. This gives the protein CASFSHLRAEAFF.

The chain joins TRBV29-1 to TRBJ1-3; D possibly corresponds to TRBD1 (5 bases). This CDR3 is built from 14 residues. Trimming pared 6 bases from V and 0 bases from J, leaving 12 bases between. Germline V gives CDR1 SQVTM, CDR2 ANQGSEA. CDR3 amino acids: CSVTQVNSGNTIYF. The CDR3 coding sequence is TGCAGCGTCACACAGGTTAACTCTGGAAACACCATATATTTT.

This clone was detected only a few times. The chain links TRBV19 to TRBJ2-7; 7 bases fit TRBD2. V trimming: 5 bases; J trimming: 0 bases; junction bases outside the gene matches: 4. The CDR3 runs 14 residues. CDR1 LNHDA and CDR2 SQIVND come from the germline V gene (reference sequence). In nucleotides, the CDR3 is TGTGCCAGTAGTCCTTTAGCGGGCTCCTACGAGCAGTACTTC. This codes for CASSPLAGSYEQYF.

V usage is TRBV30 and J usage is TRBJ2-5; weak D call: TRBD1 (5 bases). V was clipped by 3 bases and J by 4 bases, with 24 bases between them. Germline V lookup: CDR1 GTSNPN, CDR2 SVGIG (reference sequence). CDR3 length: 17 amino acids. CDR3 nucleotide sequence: TGTGCCTGGAGCATGGGGCGAACCGCTTTCGGACCAGAGACCCAGTACTTC. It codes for CAWSMGRTAFGPETQYF.

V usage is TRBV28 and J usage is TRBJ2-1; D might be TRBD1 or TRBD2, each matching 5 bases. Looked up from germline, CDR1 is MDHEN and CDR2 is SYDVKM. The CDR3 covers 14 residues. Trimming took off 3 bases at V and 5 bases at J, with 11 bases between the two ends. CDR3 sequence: CASSFRARDNEQFF. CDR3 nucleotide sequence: TGTGCCAGCAGTTTCAGGGCGCGGGACAATGAGCAGTTCTTC. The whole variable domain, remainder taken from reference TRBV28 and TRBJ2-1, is DVKVTQSSRYLVKRTGEKVFLECVQDMDHENMFWYRQDPGLGLRLIYFSYDVKMKEKGDIPEGYSVSREKKERFSLILESASTNQTSMYLCASSFRARDNEQFFGPGTRLTVL.

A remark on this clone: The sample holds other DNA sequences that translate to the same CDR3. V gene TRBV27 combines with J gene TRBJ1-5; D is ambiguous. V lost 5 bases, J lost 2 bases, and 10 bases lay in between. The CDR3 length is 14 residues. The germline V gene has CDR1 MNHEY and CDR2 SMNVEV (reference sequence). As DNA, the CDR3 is TGTGCCAGCAGTATAGGAGGTGGCAATCAGCCCCAGCATTTT. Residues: CASSIGGGNQPQHF.

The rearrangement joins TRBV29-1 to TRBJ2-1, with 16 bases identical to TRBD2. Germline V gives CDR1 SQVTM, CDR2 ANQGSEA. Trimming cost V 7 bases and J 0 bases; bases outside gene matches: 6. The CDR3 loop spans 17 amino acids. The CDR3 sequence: CSADGTSGRVSYNEQFF. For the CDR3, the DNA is TGCAGCGCGGACGGGACTAGCGGGAGGGTCTCCTACAATGAGCAGTTCTTC.

Here the CDR3 DNA reads TGTGCCAGCAGCCCTTCGAGTGGGAGGTCCAAAAACATTCAGTACTTC. This codes for CASSPSSGRSKNIQYF. J is TRBJ2-4 and V is TRBV27; weak D call: TRBD2 (6 bases). The germline CDR1 and CDR2 sequences are MNHEY and SMNVEV (reference sequence). There are 16 residues in the CDR3. The V end was cut by 6 bases, the J end by 2 bases, with 17 bases between.

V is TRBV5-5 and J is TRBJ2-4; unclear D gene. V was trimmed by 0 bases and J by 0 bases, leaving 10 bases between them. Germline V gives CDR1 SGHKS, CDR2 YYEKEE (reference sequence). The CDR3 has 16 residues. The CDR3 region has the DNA TGTGCCAGCAGCTTGGAGCTGTTTCTAGCCAAAAACATTCAGTACTTC. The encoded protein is CASSLELFLAKNIQYF.

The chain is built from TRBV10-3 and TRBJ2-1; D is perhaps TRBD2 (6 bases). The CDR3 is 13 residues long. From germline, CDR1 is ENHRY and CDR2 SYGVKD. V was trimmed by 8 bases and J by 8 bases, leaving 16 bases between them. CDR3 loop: CAISGGIFDEQFF. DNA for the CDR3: TGTGCCATCTCGGGCGGGATTTTCGATGAGCAGTTCTTC.

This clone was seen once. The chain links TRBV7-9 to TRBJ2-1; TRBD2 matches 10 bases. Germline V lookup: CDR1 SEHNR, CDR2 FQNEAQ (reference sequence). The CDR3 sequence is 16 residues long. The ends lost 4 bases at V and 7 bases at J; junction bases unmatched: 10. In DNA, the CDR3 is TGTGCCAGCAGCTCCAATCCGGGACTAGCGCATAATGAGCAGTTCTTC. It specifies CASSSNPGLAHNEQFF.

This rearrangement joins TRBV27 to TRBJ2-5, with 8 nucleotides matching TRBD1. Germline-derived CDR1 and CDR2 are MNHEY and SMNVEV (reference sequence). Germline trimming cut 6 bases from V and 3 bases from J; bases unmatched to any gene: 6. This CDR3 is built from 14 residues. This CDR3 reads CASRLQGVKETQYF. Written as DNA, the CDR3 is TGTGCCAGCAGATTACAGGGGGTGAAAGAGACCCAGTACTTC.